This T cell receptor beta chain originates from a study of cytomegalovirus exposure and HLA in healthy donors. For this clone: What it recognizes is unknown.

Findings and caveats of the study: Immune exposure information available was restricted to CMV serostatus.

PCR used 60 Vbeta primers and 13 Jbeta primers. In the original workflow: The count from a later analysis was roughly 80 million unique TCR beta chains, some 12 million of them shared. Assay: immunoSEQ multiplex PCR; the TCRdb copy retains only in-frame clones and omits some. D and trimming were read from the DNA, whereas the V and J calls and clone size are those reported in that table. This sample has about 110,000 clones, with 60% to 85% found just once. There are 17 residues in the CDR3. Germline lookup yields CDR1 SGHDN and CDR2 FVKESK. V lost 1 base to trimming and J lost 0 bases, with 15 bases between them.

This chain uses TRBV14 with TRBJ1-1; D is possibly TRBD1 (6 bases). This TCR was sampled from a woman aged 30 to 39 in good health and CMV-seronegative. The sample taken for sequencing was PBMCs. CDR3: CASSQGGLLRLNTEAFF. Here the CDR3 DNA reads TGTGCCAGCAGCCAAGGGGGGCTTTTAAGATTGAACACTGAAGCTTTCTTT.